The 6 T cell receptor beta chains below come from one sample, sequenced in a study of spatial heterogeneity in lung cancer. Time point reported: blood at routine non-recurrence follow-up after resection. TCRdb ran MiXCR on the 5' RACE reads and lists one entry per CDR3 protein. The table has 50,000 or so distinct CDR3 sequences, 12% seen once. Material: PBMCs, obtained at follow-up. These receptors were obtained from a male donor with early-stage non-small cell lung cancer.

This clonotype was found a few times. V usage is TRBV29-1 and J usage is TRBJ1-1; a weak D match, TRBD1 (5 bases). The length of the CDR3 is 12 residues. V lost 6 bases and J 7 bases, leaving 15 bases between the germline ends. The germline V gene encodes CDR1 SQVTM and CDR2 ANQGSEA. This CDR3 is CSVPAGQYEAFF. CDR3 in DNA: TGCAGCGTCCCAGCGGGGCAGTATGAAGCTTTCTTT.

The rearrangement links TRBV7-8 to TRBJ2-7, with 10 bases aligning to TRBD2. Germline CDR1 and CDR2: SGHVS and FQNEAQ. This CDR3 contains 14 residues. Unmatched junction bases numbered 3, after V lost 4 bases and J lost 3 bases. The CDR3 coding sequence is TGTGCCAGCAGCTCGGGACTAGCGAACTACGAGCAGTACTTC. It encodes CASSSGLANYEQYF.

This clonotype turned up a few times. CDR3 region: CASSPDRDEQFF. The CDR3 DNA reads TGTGCCAGCTCACCGGACAGGGATGAGCAGTTCTTC. This chain links TRBV18 with TRBJ2-1; 8 bases are a match to TRBD1. V was clipped by 3 bases and J by 8 bases; unmatched bases: 0. The germline V gene encodes CDR1 KGHSH and CDR2 LQKENI. This CDR3 has 12 amino acids.

This clonotype was recorded once. The V gene is TRBV28, the J gene TRBJ2-5; 8 bases are shared with TRBD1. The J call may be incorrect, as the DNA end agrees better with TRBJ2-7. This CDR3 spans 14 amino acids. CDR1 and CDR2 from the germline V gene are MDHEN and SYDVKM. The CDR3 here is CASRFGQGPYEQYF. The CDR3, as DNA: TGTGCCAGCAGATTTGGACAGGGTCCCTACGAGCAGTACTTC.

The chain recombines TRBV6-5 with TRBJ2-3; D not resolved. CDR1 and CDR2 (germline): MNHEY, SVGAGI. Trimming pared 0 bases from V and 1 base from J, leaving 11 bases between. The length of the CDR3 is 16 residues. DNA for the CDR3: TGTGCCAGCAGTTACTCGCCTCCAGTACGCACAGATACGCAGTATTTT. Its protein is CASSYSPPVRTDTQYF.

Comments on this clonotype: A read error is possible here, since a much larger clone lies one base away. The genes are TRBV7-3 and TRBJ2-2; 7 bases fit TRBD2. In germline, CDR1 is SGHTA, CDR2 FQGTGA. Germline trimming cut 5 bases from V and 7 bases from J; bases unmatched to any gene: 16. The CDR3 totals 17 residues. As DNA, the CDR3 is TGTGCCAGCAGCCCCGAAGGGACTGGCGGGAGTATCGGGGAGCTGTTTTTT. It translates to CASSPEGTGGSIGELFF.